This TCR beta chain came from a study of T cells after yellow fever vaccination. Study-wide results and caveats: Boosting was followed by the reappearance of most primary-vaccination clones (just under 98% CD4, about 90% CD8).

With regard to this clonotype: The antigen remains undetermined.

TCRdb redid the calling of the 5' RACE reads with MiXCR, one entry per CDR3 protein. The repertoire holds some 420,000 distinct CDR3 sequences, about 17% seen once, with roughly a sixth in the top ten. Germline CDR1 is LGHNA and CDR2 is YSLEER. This CDR3 is 15 amino acids long. V gave up 0 bases and J gave up 7 bases, with 13 bases separating them. Sequenced here: PBMCs, sampled before the yellow fever booster vaccination. The rearrangement links TRBV4-3 to TRBJ1-5; tentatively, D is TRBD1 (6 bases). This receptor was obtained from a man aged 18 to 30 who received the YFV17D yellow fever vaccine. CDR3 sequence reads: CASSQDGTGNQPQHF. The CDR3 DNA follows: TGCGCCAGCAGCCAAGATGGAACAGGGAACCAGCCCCAGCATTTT.